What follows are 28 T cell receptor beta chains derived from one specimen sequenced in a study of T-cell memory formation after mild COVID-19. TCRdb reprocessed the 5' RACE reads with MiXCR, giving one entry per CDR3 protein. Among roughly 400,000 distinct CDR3 sequences listed, approximately 18% were seen once. Material for sequencing was PBMCs or a T cell subset sorted from them (not recorded which). These receptors came from a man in his late teens or twenties who had mild COVID-19 (a few samples of this study predate the infection). Cell type and time point are not known.

The rearrangement joins TRBV9 to TRBJ2-5; D is uncertain. V was clipped by 0 bases and J by 4 bases, with 13 bases between them. CDR3 size: 15 residues. Per germline, CDR1 SGDLS and CDR2 YYNGEE. CDR3 amino acids: CASSVDSLLGETQYF. The DNA for the CDR3 is TGTGCCAGCAGCGTAGATAGTTTACTGGGAGAGACCCAGTACTTC. Drawing the rest from reference TRBV9 and TRBJ2-5, the complete variable domain is DSGVTQTPKHLITATGQRVTLRCSPRSGDLSVYWYQQSLDQGLQFLIQYYNGEERAKGNILERFSAQQFPDLHSELNLSSLELGDSALYFCASSVDSLLGETQYFGPGTRLLVL.

The chain recombines TRBV4-1 with TRBJ2-1, with 8 bases aligning to TRBD1. This CDR3 is 15 amino acids long. The junction had 8 bases not matched to a gene; V was cut back by 1 base and J by 9 bases. Looked up from germline, CDR1 is MGHRA and CDR2 is YSYEKL. In DNA, the CDR3 is TGCGCCAGCAGCCAAGGGAGACAGGGGTGTGCTGAGCAGTTCTTC. It yields the protein CASSQGRQGCAEQFF.

V usage is TRBV6-2 or TRBV6-3 and J usage is TRBJ1-2; D is uncertain. The length of the CDR3 is 14 residues. V was clipped by 6 bases and J by 1 base, with 12 bases between them. CDR1 and CDR2 (germline): MNHEY, SVGEGT. CDR3 sequence (DNA): TGTGCCAGCAGCCAACTCGAGGGTAACTATGGCTACACCTTC. Encoded protein: CASSQLEGNYGYTF.

This clonotype was observed a few times. The chain uses TRBV5-1 and TRBJ2-3; 7 bases fit TRBD1. Germline trimming cut 4 bases from V and 4 bases from J; bases unmatched to any gene: 6. This CDR3 has 14 residues. Germline-derived CDR1 and CDR2 are SGHRS and YFSETQ. The CDR3 protein is CASSHGQVADTQYF. CDR3 DNA: TGCGCCAGCAGCCACGGACAGGTCGCAGATACGCAGTATTTT. The entire variable domain, with the rest obtained from reference TRBV5-1 and TRBJ2-3, is as follows: KAGVTQTPRYLIKTRGQQVTLSCSPISGHRSVSWYQQTPGQGLQFLFEYFSETQRNKGNFPGRFSGRQFSNSRSEMNVSTLELGDSALYLCASSHGQVADTQYFGPGTRLTVL.

This chain joins TRBV18 and TRBJ2-7; D might be TRBD1 (6 bases). Germline assignment: CDR1 KGHSH and CDR2 LQKENI. Trimming stripped 1 base from V and 2 bases from J, with 12 bases between. This CDR3 contains 15 residues. CDR3 residues: CASSPRGGIAYEQYF. CDR3 coding DNA: TGTGCCAGCTCACCACGTGGGGGCATCGCCTACGAGCAGTACTTC.

The sample holds a few counts of this clonotype. The chain uses TRBV6-5 and TRBJ2-3, with no clear D. V dropped 0 bases and J dropped 9 bases, with 4 bases sitting between them. The CDR3 sequence is 11 residues long. CDR1 and CDR2 from the germline V gene are MNHEY and SVGAGI. Here the CDR3 reads CASSYSATQYF. The CDR3, as DNA: TGTGCCAGCAGTTACTCGGCGACGCAGTATTTT.

This chain connects TRBV5-1 to TRBJ2-1; the match to TRBD2 covers 8 bases. CDR1 and CDR2 from the germline V gene are SGHRS and YFSETQ. After removal of 4 bases from V and 8 bases from J, the junction contained 14 bases not matched to a gene. This CDR3 comprises 16 residues. In DNA, the CDR3 is TGCGCCAGCAGCCTGGGCGGGACTAGATTTCTGGATGAGCAGTTCTTC. It specifies CASSLGGTRFLDEQFF.

The chain has TRBV6-2 or TRBV6-3 and TRBJ1-1; D is unclear. There are 17 residues in the CDR3. The germline gives CDR1 MNHEY, CDR2 SVGEGT. V lost 2 bases and J 1 base, leaving 17 bases between the germline ends. The CDR3 nucleotides are TGTGCCAGCAGTTACCCAGCTCGGGGAGGTCGGAACACTGAAGCTTTCTTT. This gives the protein CASSYPARGGRNTEAFF.

The chain recombines TRBV6-1 with TRBJ1-1; tentatively, D is TRBD1 (5 bases). From germline, CDR1 is MNHNS and CDR2 SASEGT. This CDR3 has 14 residues. The germline V and J ends were trimmed by 3 bases and 3 bases, with 11 bases remaining between them. The CDR3 sequence: CASSDRGGDTEAFF. CDR3 in DNA: TGTGCCAGCAGTGACCGGGGGGGGGACACTGAAGCTTTCTTT.

The chain recombines TRBV20-1 with TRBJ2-7, with 11 bases that match TRBD1. The CDR3 has 14 residues. V lost 0 bases, J lost 5 bases, and 3 bases stayed unmatched. In germline, CDR1 is DFQATT, CDR2 SNEGSKA (reference sequence). The CDR3, as DNA: TGCAGTGCTAGAGACGGACAGGGGGCGGACGAGCAGTACGTC. Translating it yields CSARDGQGADEQYV.

The chain couples TRBV7-2 to TRBJ2-3, with 8 bases matching TRBD2. In germline, CDR1 is SGHTA, CDR2 FQGNSA. The CDR3 has 15 amino acids. V lost 5 bases and J lost 5; bases outside the gene matches: 9. CDR3 sequence reads: CASSPRGGRGDTQYF. The CDR3 DNA is TGTGCCAGCAGCCCACGGGGGGGCCGGGGAGATACGCAGTATTTT.

The CDR3 protein is CASSAPGQTQAFF. The DNA of the CDR3 is TGCGCCAGCAGCGCCCCGGGACAGACACAAGCTTTCTTT. This chain joins TRBV4-1 and TRBJ1-1; 7 bases map to TRBD1. The CDR3 is 13 amino acids. The germline gives CDR1 MGHRA, CDR2 YSYEKL. V gave up 5 bases and J gave up 9 bases; unmatched junction bases: 9.

The chain uses TRBV13 and TRBJ1-2; 9 bases match TRBD1. J was trimmed by 4 bases and V by 6 bases; bases with no gene match: 6. The V gene's germline CDR1 is PRHDT and CDR2 FYEKMQ (reference sequence). This CDR3 contains 14 residues. CDR3 in DNA: TGTGCCAGCAGTGACACAGGGGGCGGCTATGGCTACACCTTC. Residues: CASSDTGGGYGYTF.

The chain recombines TRBV10-3 with TRBJ1-3; D call uncertain. The CDR3 runs to 14 residues. Per germline, CDR1 ENHRY and CDR2 SYGVKD. In DNA form, the CDR3 reads TGTGCAAGCGGTACCGAAGCCTCTGGAAACACCATATATTTT. It translates to CASGTEASGNTIYF.

The chain recombines TRBV4-2 with TRBJ2-5; no definite D call. The V and J ends lost 0 bases and 5 bases respectively, with 16 bases between them. Germline V gene sequence: CDR1 LGHNA, CDR2 YNFKEQ. This CDR3 is built from 16 residues. The CDR3, as DNA: TGTGCCAGCAGCCAAGATACCGGAACTACGCGTGAGACCCAGTACTTC. Residues: CASSQDTGTTRETQYF.

The V and J genes are TRBV5-1 and TRBJ2-5; 12 bases are a match to TRBD2. The CDR3 totals 16 residues. Trimming removed 0 bases from V and 5 bases from J; junction bases left unmatched: 5. Germline CDR1 SGHRS, CDR2 YFSETQ. The CDR3 loop reads CASSLETSGGSETQYF. The DNA for the CDR3 is TGCGCCAGCAGCTTGGAAACTAGCGGGGGGTCGGAGACCCAGTACTTC.

This clonotype was seen only a few times. The chain is built from TRBV27 and TRBJ1-5; perhaps TRBD1 as D (5 bases). The germline V gene has CDR1 MNHEY and CDR2 SMNVEV (reference sequence). The CDR3 is 13 residues long. V was trimmed by 5 bases and J by 5 bases, leaving 10 bases between them. The CDR3 loop is CASSGGVHQPQHF. CDR3 nucleotides: TGTGCCAGCAGTGGAGGGGTACATCAGCCCCAGCATTTT.

V and J are TRBV15 and TRBJ1-6; a weak D match, TRBD1 (5 bases). With 1 base removed from V and 4 bases from J, the gap between germline ends came to 8 bases. There are 15 residues in the CDR3. Germline values: CDR1 LNHNV, CDR2 YYDKDF (reference sequence). The CDR3 loop is CATSRGGSYNSPLHF. The CDR3 region has the DNA TGTGCCACCAGCAGAGGGGGGAGTTATAATTCACCCCTCCACTTT.

The chain combines TRBV27 with TRBJ2-3, with TRBD1 as a possible D gene (5 bases). There are 14 residues in the CDR3. The germline V gene encodes CDR1 MNHEY and CDR2 SMNVEV (reference sequence). Trimming pared 0 bases from V and 5 bases from J, leaving 9 bases between. The CDR3 DNA is TGTGCCAGCAGTTTATCGAAAGGGGTAGATACGCAGTATTTT. This translates into CASSLSKGVDTQYF.

CDR3 bases: TGCAGCGTTGAAAGGAACCAAGAGACCCAGTACTTC. Residues: CSVERNQETQYF. This chain connects TRBV29-1 to TRBJ2-5, with D unclear. Per germline, CDR1 SQVTM and CDR2 ANQGSEA. This CDR3 is built from 12 residues. With 2 bases removed from V and 0 bases from J, the gap between germline ends came to 4 bases.

A few counts support this clonotype. J is TRBJ1-4 and V is TRBV5-6; D not resolved. Trimming shortened V by 1 base and J by 1 base, and 8 bases separated the two germline ends. This CDR3 region has 15 residues. Germline V gene data show CDR1 as SGHDT and CDR2 as YYEEEE. CDR3 residues: CASSLFVGTNEKLFF. Here the CDR3 DNA reads TGTGCCAGCAGCTTGTTCGTGGGAACTAATGAAAAACTGTTTTTT.

This clonotype showed up many times. V usage is TRBV4-1 and J usage is TRBJ2-2; TRBD2 matches at 15 bases. Germline-derived CDR1 and CDR2 are MGHRA and YSYEKL. The V and J ends lost 11 bases and 5 bases, in that order; junction bases with no gene match: 9. The CDR3 covers 16 residues. In DNA, the CDR3 is TGCGCCGGCGGGACTAGCGGGGGGAAAGATACCGGGGAGCTGTTTTTT. Protein product: CAGGTSGGKDTGELFF.

This clonotype was found a few times. The chain couples TRBV7-9 to TRBJ2-3; D unresolved. The CDR3 loop spans 15 amino acids. CDR1 and CDR2 (germline): SEHNR, FQNEAQ (reference sequence). V lost 1 base, J lost 7 bases, and 15 bases lay in between. The chain's CDR3 is CASSLGPGQLYTQYF. CDR3 nucleotides: TGTGCCAGCAGCTTAGGGCCTGGGCAGTTGTATACGCAGTATTTT.

J is TRBJ2-3 and V is TRBV7-2; 7 bases fit TRBD2. Unmatched junction bases numbered 3, after V lost 1 base and J lost 2 bases. This CDR3 is built from 15 residues. Germline lookup yields CDR1 SGHTA and CDR2 FQGNSA. The CDR3, as DNA: TGTGCCAGCAGCTTAGGGGGACTATTCACAGATACGCAGTATTTT. As protein: CASSLGGLFTDTQYF.

The gene calls are TRBV20-1 and TRBJ2-2; TRBD1 might be the D (6 bases). This CDR3 is built from 15 residues. The V gene's germline CDR1 is DFQATT and CDR2 SNEGSKA (reference sequence). With 6 bases removed from V and 0 bases from J, the gap between germline ends came to 14 bases. CDR3 protein: CSANPGTTNTGELFF. The CDR3 DNA sequence: TGCAGTGCCAACCCCGGGACAACGAACACCGGGGAGCTGTTTTTT.

This chain uses TRBV9 with TRBJ2-2; tentative D call: TRBD2 (6 bases). Trimming removed 6 bases from V and 0 bases from J, with 9 bases in between. Germline CDR1 SGDLS, CDR2 YYNGEE. The CDR3 covers 14 residues. The DNA of the CDR3 is TGTGCCAGCAATGCGGGGACGAACACCGGGGAGCTGTTTTTT. It translates to CASNAGTNTGELFF.

This clonotype showed up many times. The CDR3 reads CASSQNRGETQYF. CDR3 DNA sequence: TGCGCCAGCAGCCAAAACAGGGGAGAGACCCAGTACTTC. The V and J genes are TRBV4-3 and TRBJ2-5; 7 nucleotides line up with TRBD1. After removal of 2 bases from V and 4 bases from J, the junction contained 1 base not matched to a gene. Germline CDR1 LGHNA, CDR2 YSLEER. The CDR3 has 13 amino acids.

The J gene is TRBJ2-1, the V gene TRBV20-1; D is ambiguous. V lost 2 bases, J lost 10 bases, and 6 bases lay in between. This CDR3 has 10 residues. Germline V gene lookup returns CDR1 DFQATT and CDR2 SNEGSKA (reference sequence). The chain's CDR3 is CSARPQEQFF. In nucleotides, the CDR3 is TGCAGTGCTAGACCACAGGAGCAGTTCTTC.